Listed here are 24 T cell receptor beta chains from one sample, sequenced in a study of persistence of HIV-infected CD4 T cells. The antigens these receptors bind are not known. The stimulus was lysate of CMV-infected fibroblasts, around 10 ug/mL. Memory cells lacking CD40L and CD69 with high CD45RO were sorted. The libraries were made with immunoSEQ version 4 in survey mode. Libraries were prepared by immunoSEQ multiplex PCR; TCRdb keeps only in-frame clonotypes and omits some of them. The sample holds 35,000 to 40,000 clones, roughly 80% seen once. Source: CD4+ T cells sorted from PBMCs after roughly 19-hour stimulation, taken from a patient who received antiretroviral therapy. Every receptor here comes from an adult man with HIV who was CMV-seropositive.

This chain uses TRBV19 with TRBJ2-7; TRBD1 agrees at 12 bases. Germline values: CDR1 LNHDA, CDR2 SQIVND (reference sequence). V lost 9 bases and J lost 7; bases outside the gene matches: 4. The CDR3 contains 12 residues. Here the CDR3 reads CASGTGGGEQYF. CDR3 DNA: TGTGCCAGCGGGACAGGGGGCGGTGAGCAGTACTTC.

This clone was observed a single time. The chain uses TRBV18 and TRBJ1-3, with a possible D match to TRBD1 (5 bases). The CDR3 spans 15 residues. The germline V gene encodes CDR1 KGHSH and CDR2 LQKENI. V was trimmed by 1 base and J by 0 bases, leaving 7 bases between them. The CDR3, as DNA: TGTGCCAGCTCACCACGTACAGGCTCTGGAAACACCATATATTTT. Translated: CASSPRTGSGNTIYF.

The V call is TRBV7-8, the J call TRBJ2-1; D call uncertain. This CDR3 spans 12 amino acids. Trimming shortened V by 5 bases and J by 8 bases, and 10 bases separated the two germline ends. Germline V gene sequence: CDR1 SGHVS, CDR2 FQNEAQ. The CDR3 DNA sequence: TGTGCCAGCAGCCGAGATCGGGATGAGCAGTTCTTC. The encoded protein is CASSRDRDEQFF.

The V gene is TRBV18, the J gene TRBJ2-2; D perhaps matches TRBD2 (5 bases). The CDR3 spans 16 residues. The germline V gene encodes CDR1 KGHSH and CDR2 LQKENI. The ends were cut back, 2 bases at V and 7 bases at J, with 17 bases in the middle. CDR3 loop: CASSPSNAGGGGELFF. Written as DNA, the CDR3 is TGTGCCAGCTCACCAAGTAATGCCGGTGGAGGCGGGGAGCTGTTTTTT.

CDR3 sequence: CASGAGLGEKLFF. The CDR3 nucleotides read TGTGCCTCTGGGGCGGGGTTGGGTGAAAAACTGTTTTTT. The chain carries TRBV25-1 and TRBJ1-4; D possibly corresponds to TRBD1 (5 bases). V was shortened by 11 bases and J by 7 bases, with 17 bases between the two germline ends. Germline CDR1 and CDR2: MGHDK and SYGVNS. The CDR3 loop spans 13 amino acids.

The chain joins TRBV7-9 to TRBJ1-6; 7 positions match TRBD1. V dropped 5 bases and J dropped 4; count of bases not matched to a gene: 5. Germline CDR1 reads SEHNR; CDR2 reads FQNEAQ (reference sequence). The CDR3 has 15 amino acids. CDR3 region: CASSEGTVYNSPLHF. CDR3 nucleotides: TGTGCCAGCAGCGAAGGGACAGTTTATAATTCACCCCTCCACTTT.

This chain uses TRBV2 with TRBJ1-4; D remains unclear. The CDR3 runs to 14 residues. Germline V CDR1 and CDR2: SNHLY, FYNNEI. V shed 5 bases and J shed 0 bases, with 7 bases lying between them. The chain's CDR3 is CASSPTTTNEKLFF. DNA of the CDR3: TGTGCCAGCAGTCCGACAACAACTAATGAAAAACTGTTTTTT.

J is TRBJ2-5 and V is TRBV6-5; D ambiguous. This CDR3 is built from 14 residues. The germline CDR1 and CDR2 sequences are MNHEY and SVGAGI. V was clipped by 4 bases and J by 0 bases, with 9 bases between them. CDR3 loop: CASSLRRDQETQYF. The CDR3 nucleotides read TGTGCCAGCAGTTTACGACGGGACCAAGAGACCCAGTACTTC.

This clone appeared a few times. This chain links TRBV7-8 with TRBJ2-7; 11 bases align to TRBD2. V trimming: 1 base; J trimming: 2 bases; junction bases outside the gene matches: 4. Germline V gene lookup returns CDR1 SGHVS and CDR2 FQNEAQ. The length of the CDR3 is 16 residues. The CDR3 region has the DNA TGTGCCAGCAGCTTAGAGGGGACTAGCGGCACCTACGAGCAGTACTTC. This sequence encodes CASSLEGTSGTYEQYF. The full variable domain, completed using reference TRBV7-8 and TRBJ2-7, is GAGVSQSPRYKVAKRGQDVALRCDPISGHVSLFWYQQALGQGPEFLTYFQNEAQLDKSGLPSDRFFAERPEGSVSTLKIQRTQQEDSAVYLCASSLEGTSGTYEQYFGPGTRLTVT.

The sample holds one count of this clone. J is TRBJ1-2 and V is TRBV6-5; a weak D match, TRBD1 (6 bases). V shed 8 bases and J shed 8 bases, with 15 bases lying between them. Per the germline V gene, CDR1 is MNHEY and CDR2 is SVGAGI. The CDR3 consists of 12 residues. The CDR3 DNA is TGTGCCAGCTCAGCTTTCAGGGGAGGCTACACCTTC. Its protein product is CASSAFRGGYTF.

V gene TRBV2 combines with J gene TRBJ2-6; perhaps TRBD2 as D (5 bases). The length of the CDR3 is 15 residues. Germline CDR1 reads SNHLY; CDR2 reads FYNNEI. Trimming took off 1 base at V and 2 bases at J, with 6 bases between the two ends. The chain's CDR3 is CASSEVGAGANVLTF. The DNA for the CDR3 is TGTGCCAGCAGTGAAGTGGGAGCTGGGGCCAACGTCCTGACTTTC.

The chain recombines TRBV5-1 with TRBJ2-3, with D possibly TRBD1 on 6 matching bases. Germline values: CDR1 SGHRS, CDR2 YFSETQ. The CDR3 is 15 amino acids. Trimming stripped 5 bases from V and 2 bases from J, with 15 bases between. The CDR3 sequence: CASRLDSNPTDTQYF. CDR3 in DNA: TGCGCCAGCAGACTGGACAGTAACCCCACAGATACGCAGTATTTT.

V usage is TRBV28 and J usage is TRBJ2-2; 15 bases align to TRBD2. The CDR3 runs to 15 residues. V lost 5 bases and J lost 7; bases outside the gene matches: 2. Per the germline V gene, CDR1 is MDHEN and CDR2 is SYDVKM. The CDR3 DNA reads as TGTGCCAGCAGTCGGACTAGCGGGGGGGGCGGGGAGCTGTTTTTT. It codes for CASSRTSGGGGELFF.

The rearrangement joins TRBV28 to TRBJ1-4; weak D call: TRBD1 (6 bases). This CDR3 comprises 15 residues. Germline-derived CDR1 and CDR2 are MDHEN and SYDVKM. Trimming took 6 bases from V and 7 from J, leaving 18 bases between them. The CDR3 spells CASRFPGGGGEKLFF. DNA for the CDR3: TGTGCCAGCAGGTTCCCGGGGGGCGGGGGTGAAAAACTGTTTTTT.

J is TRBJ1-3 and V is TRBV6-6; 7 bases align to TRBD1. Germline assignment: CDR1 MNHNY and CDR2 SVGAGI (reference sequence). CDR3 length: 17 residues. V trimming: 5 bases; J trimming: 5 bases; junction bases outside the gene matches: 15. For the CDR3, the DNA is TGTGCCAGCAGTCCTATCCGGACAGGAGGAAGGAGAAACACCATATATTTT. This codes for CASSPIRTGGRRNTIYF.

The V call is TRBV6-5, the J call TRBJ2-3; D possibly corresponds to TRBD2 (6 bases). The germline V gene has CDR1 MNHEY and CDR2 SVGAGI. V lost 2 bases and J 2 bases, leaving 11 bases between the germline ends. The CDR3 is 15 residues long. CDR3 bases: TGTGCCAGCAGTTACCGCGGGACTTCCACAGATACGCAGTATTTT. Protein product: CASSYRGTSTDTQYF.

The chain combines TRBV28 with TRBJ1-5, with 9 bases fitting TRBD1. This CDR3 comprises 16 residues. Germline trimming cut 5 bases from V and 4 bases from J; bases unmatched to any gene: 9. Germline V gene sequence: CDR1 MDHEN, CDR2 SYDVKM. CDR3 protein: CASSRGQGKGNQPQHF. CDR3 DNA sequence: TGTGCCAGCAGTCGGGGACAGGGAAAGGGAAATCAGCCCCAGCATTTT.

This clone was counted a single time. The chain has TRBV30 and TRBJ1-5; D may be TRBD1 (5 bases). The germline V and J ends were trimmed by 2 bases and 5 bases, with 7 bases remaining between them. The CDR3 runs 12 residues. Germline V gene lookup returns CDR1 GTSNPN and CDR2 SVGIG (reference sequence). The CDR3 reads CAWSQGDQPQHF. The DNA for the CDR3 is TGTGCCTGGAGTCAAGGGGATCAGCCCCAGCATTTT.

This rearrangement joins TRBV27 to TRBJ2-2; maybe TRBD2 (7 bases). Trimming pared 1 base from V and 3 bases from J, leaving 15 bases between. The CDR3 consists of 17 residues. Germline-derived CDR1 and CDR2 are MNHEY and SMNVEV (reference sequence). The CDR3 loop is CASSLWAGASDTGELFF. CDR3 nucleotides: TGTGCCAGCAGTTTATGGGCGGGGGCCTCGGACACCGGGGAGCTGTTTTTT.

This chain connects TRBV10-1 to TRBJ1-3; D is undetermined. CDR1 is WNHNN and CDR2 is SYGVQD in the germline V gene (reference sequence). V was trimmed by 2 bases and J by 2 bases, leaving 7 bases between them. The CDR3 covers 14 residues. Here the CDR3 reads CASSEREPGNTIYF. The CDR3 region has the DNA TGCGCCAGCAGTGAGCGAGAACCTGGAAACACCATATATTTT.

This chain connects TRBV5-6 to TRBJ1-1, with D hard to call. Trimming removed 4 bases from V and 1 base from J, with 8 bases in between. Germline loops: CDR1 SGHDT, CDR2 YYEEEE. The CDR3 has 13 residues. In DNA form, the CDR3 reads TGTGCCAGCAGCCCTGGGCCGAACACTGAAGCTTTCTTT. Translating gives CASSPGPNTEAFF.

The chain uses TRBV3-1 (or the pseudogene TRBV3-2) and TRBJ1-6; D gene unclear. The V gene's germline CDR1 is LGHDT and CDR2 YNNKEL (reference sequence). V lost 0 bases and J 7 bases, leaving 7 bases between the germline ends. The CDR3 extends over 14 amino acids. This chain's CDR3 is CASSQEEVNSPLHF. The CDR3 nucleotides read TGTGCCAGCAGCCAAGAGGAGGTCAATTCACCCCTCCACTTT.

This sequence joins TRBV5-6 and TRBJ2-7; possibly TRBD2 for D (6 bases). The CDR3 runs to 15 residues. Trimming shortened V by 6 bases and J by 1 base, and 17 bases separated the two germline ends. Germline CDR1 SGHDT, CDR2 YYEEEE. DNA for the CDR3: TGTGCCAGCACCATGTTGGAGGGTGGGTCCTACGAGCAGTACTTC. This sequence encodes CASTMLEGGSYEQYF.

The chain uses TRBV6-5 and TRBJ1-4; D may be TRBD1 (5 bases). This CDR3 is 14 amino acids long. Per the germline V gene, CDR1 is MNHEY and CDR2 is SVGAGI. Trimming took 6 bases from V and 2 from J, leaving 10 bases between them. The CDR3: CASRGLETNEKLFF. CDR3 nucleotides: TGTGCCAGCAGGGGGCTTGAGACTAATGAAAAACTGTTTTTT.